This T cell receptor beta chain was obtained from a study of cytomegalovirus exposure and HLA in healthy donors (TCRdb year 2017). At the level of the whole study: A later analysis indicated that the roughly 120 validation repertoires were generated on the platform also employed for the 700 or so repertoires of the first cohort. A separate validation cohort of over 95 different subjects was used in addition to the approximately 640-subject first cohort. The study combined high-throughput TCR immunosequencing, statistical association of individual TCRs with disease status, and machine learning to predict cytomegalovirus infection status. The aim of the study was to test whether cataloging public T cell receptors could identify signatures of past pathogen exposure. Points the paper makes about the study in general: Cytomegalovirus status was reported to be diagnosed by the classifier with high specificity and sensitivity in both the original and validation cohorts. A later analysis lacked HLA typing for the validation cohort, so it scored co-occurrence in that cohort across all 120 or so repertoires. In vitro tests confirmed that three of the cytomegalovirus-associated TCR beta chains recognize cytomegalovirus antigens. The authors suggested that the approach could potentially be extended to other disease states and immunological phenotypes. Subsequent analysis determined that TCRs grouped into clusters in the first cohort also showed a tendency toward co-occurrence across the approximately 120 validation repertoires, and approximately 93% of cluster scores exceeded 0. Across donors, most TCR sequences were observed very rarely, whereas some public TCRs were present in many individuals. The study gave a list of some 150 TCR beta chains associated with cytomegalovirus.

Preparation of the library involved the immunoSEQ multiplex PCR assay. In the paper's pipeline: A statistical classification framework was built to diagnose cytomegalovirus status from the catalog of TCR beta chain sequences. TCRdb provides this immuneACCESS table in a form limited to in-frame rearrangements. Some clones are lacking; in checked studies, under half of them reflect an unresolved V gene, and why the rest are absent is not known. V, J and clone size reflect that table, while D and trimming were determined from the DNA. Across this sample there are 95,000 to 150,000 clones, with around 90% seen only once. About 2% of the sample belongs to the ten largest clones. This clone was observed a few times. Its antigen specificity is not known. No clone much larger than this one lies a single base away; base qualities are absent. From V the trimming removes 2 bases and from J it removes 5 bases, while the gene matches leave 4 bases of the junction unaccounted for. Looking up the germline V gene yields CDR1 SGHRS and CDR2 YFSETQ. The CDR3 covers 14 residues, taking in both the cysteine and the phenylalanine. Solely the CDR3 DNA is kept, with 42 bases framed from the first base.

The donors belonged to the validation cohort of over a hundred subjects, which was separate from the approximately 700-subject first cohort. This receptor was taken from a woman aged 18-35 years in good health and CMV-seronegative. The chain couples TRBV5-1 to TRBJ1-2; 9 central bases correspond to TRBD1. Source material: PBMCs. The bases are TGCGCCAGCAGCTTTGGGGACAGGGATTATGGCTACACCTTC. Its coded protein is CASSFGDRDYGYTF.